This T cell receptor beta chain was observed in a study of T cell changes during pregnancy in multiple sclerosis. Sequencing was performed with immunoSEQ multiplex PCR; in TCRdb, only in-frame clones are kept and a portion is missing. The sample lists roughly 46,000 clones, 80% to 95% seen once, with 2% to 2.5% in the top ten. Germline lookup yields CDR1 MNHNS and CDR2 SASEGT. V gave up 4 bases and J gave up 4 bases; unmatched junction bases: 2. The CDR3 has 14 residues. The sample consisted of peripheral blood, taken in the third trimester of pregnancy. The clonotype comes from a female donor with multiple sclerosis, enrolled in a pregnancy study. The chain combines TRBV6-1 with TRBJ2-7; 12 nucleotides align to TRBD1. The CDR3 is CASSAGQGAYEQYF. CDR3 nucleotides: TGTGCCAGCAGTGCGGGACAGGGGGCATACGAGCAGTACTTC.